A single sample gave rise to the 24 T cell receptor beta chains below, sequenced in a study of T cell responses to AZD1222 COVID-19 vaccine. The protocol was immunoSEQ multiplex PCR, while the TCRdb copy is restricted to in-frame clones and leaves out a portion. The data show 95,000 to 150,000 clones, 75% to 90% seen once. The sequenced sample was peripheral blood, obtained on day 0 of AZD1222 vaccination. These receptor sequences come from an adult in good health.

The chain has TRBV27 and TRBJ2-7; D may correspond to TRBD1 or TRBD2 (5 bases each). Germline CDR1 and CDR2: MNHEY and SMNVEV (reference sequence). CDR3 length: 18 amino acids. With 3 bases removed from V and 7 bases from J, the gap between germline ends came to 28 bases. CDR3 bases: TGTGCCAGCAGTTTGGCGTTCTCCGGGACGGGTTTCGGGCGGGAGCAGTACTTC. Residues: CASSLAFSGTGFGREQYF.

This clone has only one observation. V usage is TRBV4-1 and J usage is TRBJ2-7; D is ambiguous. CDR3 size: 15 residues. The ends were cut back, 1 base at V and 4 bases at J, with 14 bases in the middle. Germline V gene sequence: CDR1 MGHRA, CDR2 YSYEKL. DNA for the CDR3: TGCGCCAGCAGCCAAGGAGGCCTGGGAACATACGAGCAGTACTTC. It codes for CASSQGGLGTYEQYF.

This clone has just a few counts. This chain joins TRBV19 and TRBJ1-3; D perhaps matches TRBD1 (5 bases). In germline, CDR1 is LNHDA, CDR2 SQIVND (reference sequence). The CDR3 sequence is 13 residues long. V shed 7 bases and J shed 2 bases, with 9 bases lying between them. DNA for the CDR3: TGTGCCAGTATGGGGGGACCTGGAAACACCATATATTTT. It translates to CASMGGPGNTIYF.

This clone occurred a few times. The V call is TRBV6-5, the J call TRBJ2-7, with TRBD1 matching 8 bases. The CDR3 consists of 11 residues. V was pared by 8 bases and J by 3 bases, with 0 bases of the junction left unmatched. Germline assignment: CDR1 MNHEY and CDR2 SVGAGI. This chain's CDR3 is CASGQGYEQYF. CDR3 DNA sequence: TGTGCCAGCGGACAGGGCTACGAGCAGTACTTC.

This chain joins TRBV7-6 and TRBJ2-5; possible D gene TRBD2, 7 bases. Deletions cut 2 bases from V and 4 bases from J, with 14 bases between. The CDR3 contains 15 residues. CDR1 SGHVS and CDR2 FNYEAQ come from the germline V gene. This chain's CDR3 is CASSLFGGGLETQYF. The CDR3 DNA is TGTGCCAGCAGCTTATTTGGGGGGGGCCTAGAGACCCAGTACTTC. The full variable domain, its missing parts supplied by reference TRBV7-6 and TRBJ2-5, is GAGVSQSPRYKVTKRGQDVALRCDPISGHVSLYWYRQALGQGPEFLTYFNYEAQQDKSGLPNDRFSAERPEGSISTLTIQRTEQRDSAMYRCASSLFGGGLETQYFGPGTRLLVL.

V gene TRBV11-2 combines with J gene TRBJ1-6; tentative D call: TRBD1 (5 bases). With 5 bases removed from V and 7 bases from J, the gap between germline ends came to 15 bases. This CDR3 contains 15 residues. The germline V gene has CDR1 SGHAT and CDR2 FQNNGV. CDR3 amino acids: CASSLARGKNSPLHF. The CDR3 DNA is TGTGCCAGCAGCCTTGCGAGGGGCAAAAATTCACCCCTCCACTTT.

The chain combines TRBV6-5 with TRBJ1-2; D remains ambiguous. There are 14 residues in the CDR3. Germline V gives CDR1 MNHEY, CDR2 SVGAGI. Trimming removed 5 bases at V and 6 bases at J, with 16 bases between. CDR3 sequence reads: CASSHSPKGDGYTF. The CDR3 DNA reads as TGTGCCAGCAGTCACAGCCCTAAAGGAGATGGCTACACCTTC.

This chain connects TRBV6-2 or TRBV6-3 to TRBJ1-2; 10 bases fit TRBD1. The CDR3 has 15 residues. The germline V gene encodes CDR1 MNHEY and CDR2 SVGEGT. The J segment lost 2 bases and the V segment lost 2 bases, leaving 2 bases of the junction unmatched. CDR3 in amino acids: CASSYKTGGNYGYTF. The CDR3 nucleotides read TGTGCCAGCAGTTACAAGACAGGGGGCAACTATGGCTACACCTTC.

Note on this clone: The same CDR3 can be traced to other DNA sequences in this sample. The gene calls are TRBV19 and TRBJ1-1, with unresolved D. Between the trimmed V and J ends, which lost 3 bases and 1 base, there was a span of 6 bases. This CDR3 is 13 amino acids long. Germline V lookup: CDR1 LNHDA, CDR2 SQIVND (reference sequence). The CDR3 spells CASSISRNTEAFF. The DNA of the CDR3 is TGTGCCAGTAGTATCTCCCGGAACACTGAAGCTTTCTTT.

This clone has only one observation. The gene calls are TRBV4-3 and TRBJ2-3, with D perhaps being TRBD1 or TRBD2 (6 bases each). The ends were cut back, 1 base at V and 1 base at J, with 21 bases in the middle. The germline gives CDR1 LGHNA, CDR2 YSLEER. This CDR3 region has 19 residues. The CDR3 coding sequence is TGCGCCAGCAGCCAAGTATGGGGGGCGGCTAGCCGGCGCACAGATACGCAGTATTTT. It yields the protein CASSQVWGAASRRTDTQYF.

The chain links TRBV10-3 to TRBJ2-2; D not certain. Per the germline V gene, CDR1 is ENHRY and CDR2 is SYGVKD. Trimming removed 7 bases from V and 2 bases from J, with 11 bases in between. The CDR3 is made up of 14 amino acids. CDR3 DNA sequence: TGTGCCATCAAGTCCCGTAACAACACCGGGGAGCTGTTTTTT. Translated: CAIKSRNNTGELFF.

This clone was detected only a few times. J is TRBJ1-2 and V is TRBV20-1, with D uncertain. This CDR3 region has 10 residues. Trimming stripped 5 bases from V and 8 bases from J, with 9 bases between. Per germline, CDR1 DFQATT and CDR2 SNEGSKA (reference sequence). The CDR3 spells CSAGERGYTF. CDR3 sequence (DNA): TGCAGTGCTGGGGAAAGGGGCTACACCTTC.

This chain connects TRBV4-3 to TRBJ2-3, with a tentative D call TRBD1 (5 bases). This CDR3 is built from 15 residues. The germline V and J ends were trimmed by 1 base and 5 bases, with 13 bases remaining between them. The germline CDR1 and CDR2 sequences are LGHNA and YSLEER. The CDR3 sequence is CASSQVAGQGDTQYF. The CDR3 DNA sequence: TGCGCCAGCAGCCAAGTTGCTGGGCAGGGAGATACGCAGTATTTT.

V gene TRBV4-2 combines with J gene TRBJ2-1; perhaps TRBD1 as D (5 bases). The CDR3 sequence is 15 residues long. CDR1 is LGHNA, CDR2 YNFKEQ, per germline. The V end was cut by 3 bases, the J end by 5 bases, with 14 bases between. The CDR3 sequence is CASSQPTQGNNEQFF. CDR3 nucleotide sequence: TGTGCCAGCAGCCAGCCTACCCAGGGAAACAATGAGCAGTTCTTC.

This chain joins TRBV10-3 and TRBJ1-1; 10 nucleotides align to TRBD1. V lost 4 bases to trimming and J lost 1 base; unmatched junction nucleotides: 0. Per the germline V gene, CDR1 is ENHRY and CDR2 is SYGVKD. CDR3 length: 14 residues. DNA of the CDR3: TGTGCCATCAGTGGACAGGGGGCGAACACTGAAGCTTTCTTT. Translation gives CAISGQGANTEAFF.

The gene calls are TRBV15 and TRBJ1-6, with D unresolved. The CDR3 totals 15 residues. V was clipped by 7 bases and J by 4 bases, with 14 bases between them. Looked up from germline, CDR1 is LNHNV and CDR2 is YYDKDF (reference sequence). Here the CDR3 DNA reads TGTGCCACCAAGGTGTCCCAACAGTATAATTCACCCCTCCACTTT. Translation: CATKVSQQYNSPLHF.

The chain couples TRBV19 to TRBJ2-5, with 10 bases lining up with TRBD2. The CDR3 loop spans 16 amino acids. Germline CDR1 is LNHDA and CDR2 is SQIVND (reference sequence). The junction had 10 bases not matched to a gene; V was cut back by 7 bases and J by 2 bases. The CDR3 spells CASITGTSDCQETQYF. Here the CDR3 DNA reads TGTGCCAGTATCACCGGGACTAGCGACTGTCAAGAGACCCAGTACTTC.

V and J are TRBV9 and TRBJ2-7; TRBD2 matches at 10 bases. V lost 4 bases to trimming and J lost 0 bases; unmatched junction nucleotides: 1. The germline V gene encodes CDR1 SGDLS and CDR2 YYNGEE. This CDR3 contains 14 residues. The CDR3 here is CASSPSGGSYEQYF. CDR3 nucleotides: TGTGCCAGCAGCCCTAGCGGGGGCTCCTACGAGCAGTACTTC.

The chain carries TRBV27 and TRBJ2-1; 8 positions agree with TRBD1. The V gene end was trimmed by 6 bases and the J gene end by 5 bases; junction bases not matched to a gene: 9. The CDR3 spans 15 residues. Germline V CDR1 and CDR2: MNHEY, SMNVEV (reference sequence). CDR3 in DNA: TGTGCCAGCAGCCCTACGACAGGGGCAGACAATGAGCAGTTCTTC. It is translated as CASSPTTGADNEQFF.

This clone was seen only once. The V call is TRBV28, the J call TRBJ1-1, with unresolved D. The length of the CDR3 is 11 residues. Germline CDR1 MDHEN, CDR2 SYDVKM. V was trimmed by 11 bases and J by 6 bases, leaving 13 bases between them. The DNA for the CDR3 is TGTGCCGCGAGTTTGGGCGCTGAAGCTTTCTTT. Encoded protein: CAASLGAEAFF.

V is TRBV4-1 and J is TRBJ2-7, with TRBD1 identical over 11 bases. CDR1 is MGHRA and CDR2 is YSYEKL in the germline V gene. The CDR3 runs 14 residues. The J segment lost 5 bases and the V segment lost 4 bases, leaving 4 bases of the junction unmatched. The CDR3 coding sequence is TGCGCCAGCAGCCGCGGACAGGGGGCGGACGAGCAGTACTTC. Residues: CASSRGQGADEQYF.

This clone was detected only a few times. The V call is TRBV18, the J call TRBJ1-4; maybe TRBD1 (5 bases). Germline values: CDR1 KGHSH, CDR2 LQKENI. Deletions cut 3 bases from V and 2 bases from J, with 7 bases between. CDR3 length equals 14 residues. The CDR3 region has the DNA TGTGCCAGCTCACCGTGGGGGACTAATGAAAAACTGTTTTTT. It encodes CASSPWGTNEKLFF.

J is TRBJ2-2 and V is TRBV25-1; D gene ambiguous. V dropped 4 bases and J dropped 3 bases, with 15 bases sitting between them. CDR1 and CDR2 (germline): MGHDK, SYGVNS. The CDR3 covers 16 residues. This CDR3 reads CASSGPPISDTGELFF. The CDR3 bases are TGTGCCAGCAGTGGGCCCCCTATAAGCGACACCGGGGAGCTGTTTTTT.

The V and J genes are TRBV5-4 and TRBJ2-3; 11 bases agree with TRBD2. This CDR3 is 16 amino acids long. Losses at the gene ends were 5 bases for V and 8 bases for J; bases not matched to a gene: 13. From germline, CDR1 is SGHNT and CDR2 YYREEE (reference sequence). The CDR3: CASRHSTSGVAGTQYF. The CDR3 nucleotides are TGTGCCAGCAGGCATTCGACTAGCGGGGTCGCCGGTACGCAGTATTTT.